The source of this T cell receptor beta chain is a study of blood T cell repertoires in COVID-19. Whole-study context: Sources were T cells, B-cell-depleted T cells, or PBMCs; the material itself was cDNA or gDNA.

Resolution of symptoms, clearance, or two negative PCRs was present in recovered Cohort 3 donors. Original handling: Estimation of nucleated cell counts was performed using reference gene primer amplification. TCRdb's copy holds only in-frame clones and misses some; the assay was immunoSEQ multiplex PCR. The V and J calls and clone size were taken over from that table, and D and trimming were inferred from the DNA. The table shows roughly 250,000 clones, with about 90% occurring only once. Germline V gives CDR1 SGDLS, CDR2 YYNGEE. V lost 0 bases to trimming and J lost 5 bases; unmatched junction nucleotides: 5. The CDR3 totals 15 residues.

The sequenced material came from PBMCs or T cells enriched from blood (not recorded which). The clonotype originates from a woman between 18 and 30 years old who had recovered from COVID-19. The chain links TRBV9 to TRBJ2-3; the match to TRBD1 covers 8 bases. As DNA, the CDR3 is TGTGCCAGCAGCGTAGAGGACAGGGCGGAAGATACGCAGTATTTT. This codes for CASSVEDRAEDTQYF.